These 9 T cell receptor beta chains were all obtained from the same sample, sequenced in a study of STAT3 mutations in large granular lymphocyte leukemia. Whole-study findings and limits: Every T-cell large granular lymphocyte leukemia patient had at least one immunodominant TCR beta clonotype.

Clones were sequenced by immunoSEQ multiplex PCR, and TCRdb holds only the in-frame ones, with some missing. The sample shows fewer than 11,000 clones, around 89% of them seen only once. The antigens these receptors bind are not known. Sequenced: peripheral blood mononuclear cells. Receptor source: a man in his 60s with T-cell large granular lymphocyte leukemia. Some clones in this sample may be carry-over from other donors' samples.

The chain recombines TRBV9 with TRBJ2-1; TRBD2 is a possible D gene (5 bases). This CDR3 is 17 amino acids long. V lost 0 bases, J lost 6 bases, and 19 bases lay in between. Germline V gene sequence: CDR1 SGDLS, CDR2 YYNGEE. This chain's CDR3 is CASSVGPLVPPFNEQFF. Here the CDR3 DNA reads TGTGCCAGCAGCGTAGGGCCACTAGTACCCCCTTTCAATGAGCAGTTCTTC.

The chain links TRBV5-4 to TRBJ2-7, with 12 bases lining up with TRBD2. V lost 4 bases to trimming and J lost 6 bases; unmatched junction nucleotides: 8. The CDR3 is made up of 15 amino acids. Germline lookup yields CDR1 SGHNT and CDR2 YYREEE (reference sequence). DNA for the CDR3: TGTGCCAGCAGCCCCTTTCAGACTAGCGGGGGCGAGCAGTACTTC. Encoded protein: CASSPFQTSGGEQYF. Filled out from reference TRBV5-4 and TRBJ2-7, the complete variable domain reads ETGVTQSPTHLIKTRGQQVTLRCSSQSGHNTVSWYQQALGQGPQFIFQYYREEENGRGNFPPRFSGLQFPNYSSELNVNALELDDSALYLCASSPFQTSGGEQYFGPGTRLTVT.

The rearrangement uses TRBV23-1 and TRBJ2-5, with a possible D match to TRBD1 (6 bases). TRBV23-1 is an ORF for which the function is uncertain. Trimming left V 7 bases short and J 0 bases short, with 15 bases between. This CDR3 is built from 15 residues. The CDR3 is CASTPLTGNQETQYF. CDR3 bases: TGCGCCAGCACCCCGTTAACAGGGAACCAAGAGACCCAGTACTTC.

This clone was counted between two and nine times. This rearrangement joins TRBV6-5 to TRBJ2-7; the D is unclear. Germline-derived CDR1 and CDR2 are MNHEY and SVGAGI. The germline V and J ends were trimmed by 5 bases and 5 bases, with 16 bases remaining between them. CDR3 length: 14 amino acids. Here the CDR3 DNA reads TGTGCCAGCAGTGGATTTGTTCTTGGTGACGAGCAGTACTTC. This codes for CASSGFVLGDEQYF.

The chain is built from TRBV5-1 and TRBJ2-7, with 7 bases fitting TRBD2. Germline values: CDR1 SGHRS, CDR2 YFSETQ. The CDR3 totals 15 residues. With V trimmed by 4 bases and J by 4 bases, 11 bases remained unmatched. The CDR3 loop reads CASSAAGTNLYEQYF. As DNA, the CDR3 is TGCGCCAGCAGCGCGGCTGGGACTAACCTTTACGAGCAGTACTTC.

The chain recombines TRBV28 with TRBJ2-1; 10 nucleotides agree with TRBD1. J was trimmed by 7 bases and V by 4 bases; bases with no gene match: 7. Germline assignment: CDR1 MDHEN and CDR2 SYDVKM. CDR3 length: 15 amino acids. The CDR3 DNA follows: TGTGCCAGCAGTTCCAGGGACAGGGGTTTAAATGAGCAGTTCTTC. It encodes CASSSRDRGLNEQFF.

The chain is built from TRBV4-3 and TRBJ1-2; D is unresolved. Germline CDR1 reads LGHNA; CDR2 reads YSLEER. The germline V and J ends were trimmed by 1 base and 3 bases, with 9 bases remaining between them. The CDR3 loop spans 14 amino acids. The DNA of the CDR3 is TGCGCCAGCAGCCAAGGAATTAAGGACTATGGCTACACCTTC. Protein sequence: CASSQGIKDYGYTF.

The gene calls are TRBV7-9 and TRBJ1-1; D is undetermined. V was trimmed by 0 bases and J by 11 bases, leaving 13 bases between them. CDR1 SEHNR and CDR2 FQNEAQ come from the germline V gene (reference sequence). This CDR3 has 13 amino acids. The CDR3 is CASSLAEVPRAFF. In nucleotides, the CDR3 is TGTGCCAGCAGCTTAGCGGAGGTCCCAAGGGCTTTCTTT. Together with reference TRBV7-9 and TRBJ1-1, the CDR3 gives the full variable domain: DTGVSQNPRHKITKRGQNVTFRCDPISEHNRLYWYRQTLGQGPEFLTYFQNEAQLEKSRLLSDRFSAERPKGSFSTLEIQRTEQGDSAMYLCASSLAEVPRAFFGQGTRLTVV.

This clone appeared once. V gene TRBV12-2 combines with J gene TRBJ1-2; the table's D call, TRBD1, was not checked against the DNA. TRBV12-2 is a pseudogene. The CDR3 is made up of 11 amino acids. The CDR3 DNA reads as TGTGCAAGTCGCTTAGGGGCTGGCTACACCTTC. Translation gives CASRLGAGYTF.